Here is one T cell receptor (beta chain) with its context. The antigen is unknown. This specimen comes from a study of OX40 agonist ivuxolimab in advanced cancers. Study-level findings and limits: Both CD4+ and CD8+ T cell populations in blood had undergone clonal expansion by week 6 at 0.1 to 3.0 mg/kg.

This table comes from immunoSEQ multiplex PCR, and its TCRdb copy is limited to in-frame clones, with some not included. Of about 86,000 clones in the sample, approximately 92% were seen once. V was pared by 1 base and J by 7 bases, with 11 bases between. Germline CDR1 SNHLY, CDR2 FYNNEI. The CDR3 is made up of 13 amino acids. The V and J genes are TRBV2 and TRBJ2-7; D is uncertain. The TCR originated in an adult with an advanced solid tumor such as melanoma, head and neck, liver or kidney cancer. The input for sequencing was CD4+ or CD8+ T cells sorted from blood, taken in a trial of the OX40 agonist ivuxolimab. The CDR3, as DNA: TGTGCCAGCAGTGAAGAGGGCGTAAGGGAGCAGTACGTC. It encodes CASSEEGVREQYV.